This T cell receptor beta chain was recovered during a study of early T cells in non-severe SARS-CoV-2 infection. This clonotype has a count of ten or more. The antigen remains undetermined. General observations from the study: VDJdb matching, biased toward anti-spike CD8 responses, missed private and CD4 specificities.

The V end lost 4 bases, the J end lost 6 bases, and 16 bases lay between the germline ends. This CDR3 has 15 residues. Germline V gene data show CDR1 as WNHNN and CDR2 as SYGVQD (reference sequence). In the library, individual cDNA molecules carried attached unique molecular identifiers. TCRdb independently ran MiXCR on the 5' RACE reads; one entry per CDR3 protein. The sample includes 40,000 to 55,000 distinct CDR3 sequences, over 10% of them seen just once. The sample comprised whole blood. The origin of this receptor is an adult who was a healthcare worker with PCR-confirmed SARS-CoV-2 infection or an uninfected control (not recorded which). V usage is TRBV10-1 and J usage is TRBJ2-1; D is tentatively TRBD1 or TRBD2 (5 bases each). The CDR3 loop reads CASSADGAGGNEQFF. CDR3 coding DNA: TGCGCCAGCAGTGCGGACGGGGCTGGGGGCAATGAGCAGTTCTTC.